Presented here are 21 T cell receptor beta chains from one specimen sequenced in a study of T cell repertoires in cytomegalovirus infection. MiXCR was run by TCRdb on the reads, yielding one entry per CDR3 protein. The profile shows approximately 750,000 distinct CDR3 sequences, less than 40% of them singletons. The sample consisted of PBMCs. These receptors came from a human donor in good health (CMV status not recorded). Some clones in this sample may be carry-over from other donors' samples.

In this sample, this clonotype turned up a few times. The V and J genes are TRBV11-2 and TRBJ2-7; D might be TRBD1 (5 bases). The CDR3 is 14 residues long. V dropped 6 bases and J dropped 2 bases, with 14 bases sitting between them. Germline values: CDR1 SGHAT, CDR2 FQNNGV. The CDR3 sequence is CASRIDSETYEQYF. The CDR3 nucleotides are TGTGCCAGCAGGATCGACAGCGAAACCTACGAGCAGTACTTC.

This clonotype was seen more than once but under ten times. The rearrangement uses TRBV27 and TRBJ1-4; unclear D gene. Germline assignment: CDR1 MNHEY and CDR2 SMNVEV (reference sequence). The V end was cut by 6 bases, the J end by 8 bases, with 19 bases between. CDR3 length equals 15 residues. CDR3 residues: CASRGTPVPREKLFF. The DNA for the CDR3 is TGTGCCAGCAGGGGTACACCGGTCCCCCGGGAAAAACTGTTTTTT.

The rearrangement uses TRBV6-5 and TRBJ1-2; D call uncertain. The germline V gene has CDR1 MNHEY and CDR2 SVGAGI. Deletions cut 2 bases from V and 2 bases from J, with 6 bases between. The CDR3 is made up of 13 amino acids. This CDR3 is CASSYNQNYGYTF. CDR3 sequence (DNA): TGTGCCAGCAGTTACAATCAAAACTATGGCTACACCTTC.

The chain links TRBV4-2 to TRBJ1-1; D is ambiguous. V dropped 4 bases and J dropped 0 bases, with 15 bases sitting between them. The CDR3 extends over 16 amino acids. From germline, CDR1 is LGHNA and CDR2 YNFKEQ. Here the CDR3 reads CASSLFVFGLNTEAFF. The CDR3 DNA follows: TGTGCCAGCAGCCTGTTCGTCTTTGGGCTGAACACTGAAGCTTTCTTT.

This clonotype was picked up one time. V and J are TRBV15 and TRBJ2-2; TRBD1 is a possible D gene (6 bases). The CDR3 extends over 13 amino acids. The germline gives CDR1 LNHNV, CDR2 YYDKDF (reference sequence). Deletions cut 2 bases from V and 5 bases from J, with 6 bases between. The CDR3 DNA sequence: TGTGCCACCAGCAGACAGGGGACCGGGGAGCTGTTTTTT. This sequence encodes CATSRQGTGELFF. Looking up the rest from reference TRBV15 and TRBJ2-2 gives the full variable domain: DAMVIQNPRYQVTQFGKPVTLSCSQTLNHNVMYWYQQKSSQAPKLLFHYYDKDFNNEADTPDNFQSRRPNTSFCFLDIRSPGLGDTAMYLCATSRQGTGELFFGEGSRLTVL.

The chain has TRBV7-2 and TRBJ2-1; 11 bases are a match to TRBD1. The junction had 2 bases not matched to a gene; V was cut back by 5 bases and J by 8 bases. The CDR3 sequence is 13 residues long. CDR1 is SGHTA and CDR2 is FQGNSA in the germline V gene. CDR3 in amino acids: CASSRGQGDEQFF. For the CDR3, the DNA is TGTGCCAGCAGCCGGGGACAGGGGGATGAGCAGTTCTTC.

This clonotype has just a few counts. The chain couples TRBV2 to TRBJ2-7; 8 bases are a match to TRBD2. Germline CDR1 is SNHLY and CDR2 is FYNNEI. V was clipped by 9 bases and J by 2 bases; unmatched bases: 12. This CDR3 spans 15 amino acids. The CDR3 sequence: CARRIAGPITYEQYF. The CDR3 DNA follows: TGTGCCAGAAGAATAGCGGGACCGATTACCTACGAGCAGTACTTC.

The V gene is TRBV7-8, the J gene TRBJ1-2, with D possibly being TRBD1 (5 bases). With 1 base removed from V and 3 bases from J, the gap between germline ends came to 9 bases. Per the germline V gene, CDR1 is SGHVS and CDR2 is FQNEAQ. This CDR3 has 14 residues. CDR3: CASSLVGAHYGYTF. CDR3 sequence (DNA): TGTGCCAGCAGCTTAGTCGGGGCCCACTATGGCTACACCTTC.

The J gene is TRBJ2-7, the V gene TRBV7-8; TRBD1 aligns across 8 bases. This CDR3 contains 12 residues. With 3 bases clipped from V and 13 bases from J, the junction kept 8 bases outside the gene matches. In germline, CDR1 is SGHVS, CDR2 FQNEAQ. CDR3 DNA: TGTGCCAGCAGCTTGGGTCTGGGACAGGTATACTTC. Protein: CASSLGLGQVYF.

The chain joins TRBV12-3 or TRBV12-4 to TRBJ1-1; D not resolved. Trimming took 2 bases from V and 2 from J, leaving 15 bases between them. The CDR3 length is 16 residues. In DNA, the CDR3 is TGTGCCAGCAGTTTATCGCGAGCAGACTTTAACACTGAAGCTTTCTTT. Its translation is CASSLSRADFNTEAFF.

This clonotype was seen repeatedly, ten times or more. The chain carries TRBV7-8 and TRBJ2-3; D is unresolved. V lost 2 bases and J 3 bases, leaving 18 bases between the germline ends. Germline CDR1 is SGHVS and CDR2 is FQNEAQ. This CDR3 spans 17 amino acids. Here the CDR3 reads CASSLFGRSDQTDTQYF. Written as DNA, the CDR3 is TGTGCCAGCAGCTTATTCGGGCGGTCTGACCAAACAGATACGCAGTATTTT.

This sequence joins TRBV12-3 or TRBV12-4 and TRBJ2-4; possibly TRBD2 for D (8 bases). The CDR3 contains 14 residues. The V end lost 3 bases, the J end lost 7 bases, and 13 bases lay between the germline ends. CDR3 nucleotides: TGTGCCAGCAGTTTCCGGGAGGGGGCGAACATTCAGTACTTC. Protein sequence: CASSFREGANIQYF.

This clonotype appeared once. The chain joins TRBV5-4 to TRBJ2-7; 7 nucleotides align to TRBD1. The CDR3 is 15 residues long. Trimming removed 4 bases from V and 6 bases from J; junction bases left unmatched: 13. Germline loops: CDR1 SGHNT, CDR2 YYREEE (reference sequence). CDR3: CASSRYDREIGEQYF. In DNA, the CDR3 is TGTGCCAGCAGCAGGTACGACAGGGAAATCGGCGAGCAGTACTTC.

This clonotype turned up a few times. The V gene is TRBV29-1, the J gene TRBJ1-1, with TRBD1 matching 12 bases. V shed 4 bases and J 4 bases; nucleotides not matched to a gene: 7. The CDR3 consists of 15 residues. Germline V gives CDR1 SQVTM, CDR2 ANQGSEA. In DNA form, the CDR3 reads TGCAGCGTTGCCGGGACAGGGGGCGCGGGCACTGAAGCTTTCTTT. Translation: CSVAGTGGAGTEAFF.

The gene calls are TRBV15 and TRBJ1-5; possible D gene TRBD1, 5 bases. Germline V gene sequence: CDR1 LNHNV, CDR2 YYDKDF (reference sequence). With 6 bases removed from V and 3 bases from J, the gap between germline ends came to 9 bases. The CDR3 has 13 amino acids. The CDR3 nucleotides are TGTGCCACCAGGAGGGGTGTCAATCAGCCCCAGCATTTT. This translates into CATRRGVNQPQHF.

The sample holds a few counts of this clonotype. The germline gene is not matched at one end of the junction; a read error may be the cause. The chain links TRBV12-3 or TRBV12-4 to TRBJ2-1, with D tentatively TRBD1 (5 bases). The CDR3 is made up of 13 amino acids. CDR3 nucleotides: TGTGCCACCCCGACAGCCTCCGACAATGAGCAGTTCTTC. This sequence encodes CATPTASDNEQFF.

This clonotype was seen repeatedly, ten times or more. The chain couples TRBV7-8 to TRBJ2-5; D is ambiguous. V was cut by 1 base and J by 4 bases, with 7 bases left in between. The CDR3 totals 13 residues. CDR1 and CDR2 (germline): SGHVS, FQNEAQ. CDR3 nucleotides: TGTGCCAGCAGCTTAGTTCAGCGAGAGACCCAGTACTTC. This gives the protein CASSLVQRETQYF.

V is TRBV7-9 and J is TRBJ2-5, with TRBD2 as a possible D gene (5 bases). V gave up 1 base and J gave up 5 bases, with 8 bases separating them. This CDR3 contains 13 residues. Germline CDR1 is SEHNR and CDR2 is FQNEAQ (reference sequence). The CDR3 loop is CASSLVTGETQYF. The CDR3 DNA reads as TGTGCCAGCAGCTTAGTAACGGGGGAGACCCAGTACTTC. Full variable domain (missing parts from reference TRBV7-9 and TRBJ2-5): DTGVSQNPRHKITKRGQNVTFRCDPISEHNRLYWYRQTLGQGPEFLTYFQNEAQLEKSRLLSDRFSAERPKGSFSTLEIQRTEQGDSAMYLCASSLVTGETQYFGPGTRLLVL.

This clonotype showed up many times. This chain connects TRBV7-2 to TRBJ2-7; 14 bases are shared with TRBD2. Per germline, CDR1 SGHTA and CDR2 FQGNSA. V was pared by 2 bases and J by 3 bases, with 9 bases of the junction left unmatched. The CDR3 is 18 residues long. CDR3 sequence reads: CASSLKTSGRALYYEQYF. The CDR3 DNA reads TGTGCCAGCAGCTTAAAGACTAGCGGGAGGGCACTTTACTACGAGCAGTACTTC.

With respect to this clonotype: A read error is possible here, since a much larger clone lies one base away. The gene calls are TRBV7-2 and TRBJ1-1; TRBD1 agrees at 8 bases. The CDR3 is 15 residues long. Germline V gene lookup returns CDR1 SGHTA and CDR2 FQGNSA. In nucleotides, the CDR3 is TGTGCCAGCAGCTTTCGACAGGGGAGGAACACTGAAGCTTTATTT. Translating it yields CASSFRQGRNTEALF.

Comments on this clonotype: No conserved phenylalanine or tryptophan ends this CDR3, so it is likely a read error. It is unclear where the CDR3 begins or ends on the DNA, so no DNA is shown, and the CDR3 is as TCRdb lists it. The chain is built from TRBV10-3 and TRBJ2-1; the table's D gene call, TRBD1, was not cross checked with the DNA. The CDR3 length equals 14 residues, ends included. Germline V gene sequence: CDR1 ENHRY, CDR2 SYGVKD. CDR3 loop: CAISESKGQGLFVV.